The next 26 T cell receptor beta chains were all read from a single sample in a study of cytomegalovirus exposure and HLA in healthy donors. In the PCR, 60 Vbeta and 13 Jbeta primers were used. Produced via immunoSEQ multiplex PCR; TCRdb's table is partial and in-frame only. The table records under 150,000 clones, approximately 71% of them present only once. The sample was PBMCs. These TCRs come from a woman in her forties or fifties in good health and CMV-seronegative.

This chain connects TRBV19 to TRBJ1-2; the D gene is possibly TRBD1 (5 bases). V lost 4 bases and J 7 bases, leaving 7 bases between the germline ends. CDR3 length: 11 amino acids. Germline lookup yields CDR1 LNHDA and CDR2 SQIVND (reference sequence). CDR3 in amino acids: CASSRGGGYTF. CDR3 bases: TGTGCCAGTAGTAGGGGGGGTGGCTACACCTTC.

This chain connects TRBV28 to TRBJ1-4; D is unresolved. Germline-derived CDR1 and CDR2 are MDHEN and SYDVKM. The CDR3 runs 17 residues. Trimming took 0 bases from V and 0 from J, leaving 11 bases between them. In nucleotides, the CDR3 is TGTGCCAGCAGTTTATGGGGCAGTACCTCAACTAATGAAAAACTGTTTTTT. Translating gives CASSLWGSTSTNEKLFF.

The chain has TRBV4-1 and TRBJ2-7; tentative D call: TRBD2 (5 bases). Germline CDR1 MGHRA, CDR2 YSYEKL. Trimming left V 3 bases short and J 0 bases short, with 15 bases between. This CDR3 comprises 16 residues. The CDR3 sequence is CASSQGDMGFSYEQYF. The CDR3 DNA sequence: TGCGCCAGCAGCCAGGGAGACATGGGCTTCTCCTACGAGCAGTACTTC.

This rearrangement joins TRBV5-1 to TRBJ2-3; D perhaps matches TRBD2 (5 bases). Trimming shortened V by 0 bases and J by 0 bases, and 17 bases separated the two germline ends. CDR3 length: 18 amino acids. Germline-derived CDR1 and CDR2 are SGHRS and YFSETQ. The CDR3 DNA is TGCGCCAGCAGCTTGGGGGCGGCGGGCCTCGCTAGCACAGATACGCAGTATTTT. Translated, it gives CASSLGAAGLASTDTQYF.

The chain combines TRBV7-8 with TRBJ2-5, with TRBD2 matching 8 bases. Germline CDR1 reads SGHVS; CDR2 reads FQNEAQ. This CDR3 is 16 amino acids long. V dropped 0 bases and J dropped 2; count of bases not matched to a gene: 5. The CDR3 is CASSLAGGGPQETQYF. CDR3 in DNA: TGTGCCAGCAGCTTAGCGGGCGGGGGGCCACAAGAGACCCAGTACTTC.

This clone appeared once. CDR3 protein: CASSVQRGASYNEQFF. The CDR3 bases are TGTGCCAGCAGTGTACAGCGGGGGGCGTCCTACAATGAGCAGTTCTTC. The chain uses TRBV27 and TRBJ2-1; TRBD2 matches at 9 bases. CDR1 MNHEY and CDR2 SMNVEV come from the germline V gene (reference sequence). This CDR3 comprises 16 residues. J gave up 1 base and V 5 bases, and 6 bases lay outside the gene matches.

CDR3 DNA sequence: TGTGCCAGCTCACCTGAGGATTATGGCTACACCTTC. Translated: CASSPEDYGYTF. The chain employs TRBV18 and TRBJ1-2; D unclear. Germline V gene data show CDR1 as KGHSH and CDR2 as LQKENI. V gave up 3 bases and J gave up 5 bases, with 7 bases separating them. The CDR3 has 12 amino acids. The full variable domain, its missing parts supplied by reference TRBV18 and TRBJ1-2, is NAGVMQNPRHLVRRRGQEARLRCSPMKGHSHVYWYRQLPEEGLKFMVYLQKENIIDESGMPKERFSAEFPKEGPSILRIQQVVRGDSAAYFCASSPEDYGYTFGSGTRLTVV.

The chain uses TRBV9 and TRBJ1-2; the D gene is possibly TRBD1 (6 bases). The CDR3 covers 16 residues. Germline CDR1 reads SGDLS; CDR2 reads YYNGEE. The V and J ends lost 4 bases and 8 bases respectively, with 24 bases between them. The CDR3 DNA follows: TGTGCCAGCAGCAACTCCGCCGGGGGGGCTGAATGGGGCTACACCTTC. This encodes CASSNSAGGAEWGYTF.

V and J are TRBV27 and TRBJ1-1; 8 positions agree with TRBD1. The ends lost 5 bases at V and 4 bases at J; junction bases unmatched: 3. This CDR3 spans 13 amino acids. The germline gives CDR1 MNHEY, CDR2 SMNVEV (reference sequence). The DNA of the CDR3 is TGTGCCAGCAGTAGCACAGGGGGCACTGAAGCTTTCTTT. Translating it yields CASSSTGGTEAFF.

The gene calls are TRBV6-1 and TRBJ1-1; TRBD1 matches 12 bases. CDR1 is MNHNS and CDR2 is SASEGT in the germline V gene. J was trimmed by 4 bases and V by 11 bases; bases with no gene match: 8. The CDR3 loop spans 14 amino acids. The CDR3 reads CASRDRGQGTEAFF. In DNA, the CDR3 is TGTGCCTCGCGGGACAGGGGGCAGGGCACTGAAGCTTTCTTT.

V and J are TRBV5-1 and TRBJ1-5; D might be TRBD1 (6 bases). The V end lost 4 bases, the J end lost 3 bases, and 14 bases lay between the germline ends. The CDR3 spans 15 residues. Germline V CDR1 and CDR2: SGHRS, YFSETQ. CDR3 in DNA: TGCGCCAGCAGCCTGGACAGCCAGCCCAATCAGCCCCAGCATTTT. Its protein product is CASSLDSQPNQPQHF. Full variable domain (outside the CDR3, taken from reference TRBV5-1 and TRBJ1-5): KAGVTQTPRYLIKTRGQQVTLSCSPISGHRSVSWYQQTPGQGLQFLFEYFSETQRNKGNFPGRFSGRQFSNSRSEMNVSTLELGDSALYLCASSLDSQPNQPQHFGDGTRLSIL.

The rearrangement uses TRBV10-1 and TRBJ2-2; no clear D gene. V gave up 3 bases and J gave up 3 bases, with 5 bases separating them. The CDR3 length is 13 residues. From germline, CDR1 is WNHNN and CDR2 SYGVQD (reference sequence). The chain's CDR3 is CASSEQHTGELFF. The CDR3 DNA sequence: TGCGCCAGCAGTGAACAGCACACCGGGGAGCTGTTTTTT.

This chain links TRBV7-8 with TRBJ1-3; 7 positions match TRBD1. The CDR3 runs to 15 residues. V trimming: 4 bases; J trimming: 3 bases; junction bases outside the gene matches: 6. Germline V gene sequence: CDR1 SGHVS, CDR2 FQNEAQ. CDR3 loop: CASSSPGTVGNTIYF. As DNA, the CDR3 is TGTGCCAGCAGCTCACCCGGGACAGTTGGAAACACCATATATTTT.

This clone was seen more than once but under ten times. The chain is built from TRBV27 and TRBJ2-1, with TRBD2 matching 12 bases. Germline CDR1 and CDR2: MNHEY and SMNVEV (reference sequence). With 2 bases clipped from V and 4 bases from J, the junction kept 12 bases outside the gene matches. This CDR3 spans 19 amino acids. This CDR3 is CASSLIGTSGRPIYNEQFF. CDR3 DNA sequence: TGTGCCAGCAGTTTAATAGGGACTAGCGGGCGACCTATATACAATGAGCAGTTCTTC.

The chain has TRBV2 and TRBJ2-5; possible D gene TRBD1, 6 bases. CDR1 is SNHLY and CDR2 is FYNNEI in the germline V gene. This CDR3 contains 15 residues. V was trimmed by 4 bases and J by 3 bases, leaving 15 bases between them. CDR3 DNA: TGTGCCAGCAGTGTCCGGGACACCGGGGAAGAGACCCAGTACTTC. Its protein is CASSVRDTGEETQYF.

The CDR3 DNA is TGTGCCAGCAGTCCGGACAGGGTTTGGGGCACTGAAGCTTTCTTT. Its protein is CASSPDRVWGTEAFF. The V gene is TRBV28, the J gene TRBJ1-1, with 8 positions matching TRBD1. Per germline, CDR1 MDHEN and CDR2 SYDVKM. The V gene end was trimmed by 5 bases and the J gene end by 4 bases; junction bases not matched to a gene: 9. The CDR3 has 15 amino acids.

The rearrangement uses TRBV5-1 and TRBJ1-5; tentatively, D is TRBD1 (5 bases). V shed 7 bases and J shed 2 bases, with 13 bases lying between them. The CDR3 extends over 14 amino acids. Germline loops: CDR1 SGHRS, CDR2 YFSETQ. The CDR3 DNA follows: TGCGCCAGCCGCCCATCGGGGGGCAATCAGCCCCAGCATTTT. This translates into CASRPSGGNQPQHF.

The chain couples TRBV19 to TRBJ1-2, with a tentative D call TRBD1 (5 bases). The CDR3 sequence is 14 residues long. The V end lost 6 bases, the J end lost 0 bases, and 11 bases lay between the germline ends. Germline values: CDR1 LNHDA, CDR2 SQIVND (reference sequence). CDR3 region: CASRRDGTNYGYTF. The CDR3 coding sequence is TGTGCCAGTAGGCGGGACGGCACTAACTATGGCTACACCTTC.

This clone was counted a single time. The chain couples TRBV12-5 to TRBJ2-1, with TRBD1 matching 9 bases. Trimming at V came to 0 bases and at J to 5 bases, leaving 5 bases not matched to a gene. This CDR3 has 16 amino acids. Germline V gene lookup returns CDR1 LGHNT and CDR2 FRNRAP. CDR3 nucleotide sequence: TGTGCTAGTGGTTTGGTACTCGGACAGGGGAACAATGAGCAGTTCTTC. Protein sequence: CASGLVLGQGNNEQFF.

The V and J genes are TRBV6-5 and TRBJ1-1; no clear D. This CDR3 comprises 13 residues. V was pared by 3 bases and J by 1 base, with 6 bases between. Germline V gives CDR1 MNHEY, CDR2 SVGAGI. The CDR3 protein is CASSYVQNTEAFF. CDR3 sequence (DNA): TGTGCCAGCAGTTATGTTCAGAACACTGAAGCTTTCTTT.

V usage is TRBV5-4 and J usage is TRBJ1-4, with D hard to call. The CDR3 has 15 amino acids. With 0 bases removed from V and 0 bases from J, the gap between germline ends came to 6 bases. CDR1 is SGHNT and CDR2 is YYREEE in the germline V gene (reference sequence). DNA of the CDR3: TGTGCCAGCAGCTTGGACGGGACAACTAATGAAAAACTGTTTTTT. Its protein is CASSLDGTTNEKLFF.

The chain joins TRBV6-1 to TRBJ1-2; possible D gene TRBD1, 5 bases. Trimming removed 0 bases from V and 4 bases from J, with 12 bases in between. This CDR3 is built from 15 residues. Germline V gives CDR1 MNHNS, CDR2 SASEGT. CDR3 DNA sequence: TGTGCCAGCAGTGAAGCGCTGGGGGAGGGCTATGGCTACACCTTC. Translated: CASSEALGEGYGYTF.

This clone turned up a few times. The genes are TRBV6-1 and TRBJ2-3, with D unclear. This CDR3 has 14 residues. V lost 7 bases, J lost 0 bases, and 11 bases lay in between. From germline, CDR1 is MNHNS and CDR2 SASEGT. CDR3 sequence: CASNTFRSTDTQYF. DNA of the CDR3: TGTGCCAGCAACACGTTCAGGAGCACAGATACGCAGTATTTT.

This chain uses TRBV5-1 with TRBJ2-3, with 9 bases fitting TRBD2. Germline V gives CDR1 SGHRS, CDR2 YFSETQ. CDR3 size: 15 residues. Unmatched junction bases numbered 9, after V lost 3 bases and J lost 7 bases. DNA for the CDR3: TGCGCCAGCAGCTCCCGCGGTAGCGGGGGTTATACGCAGTATTTT. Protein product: CASSSRGSGGYTQYF.

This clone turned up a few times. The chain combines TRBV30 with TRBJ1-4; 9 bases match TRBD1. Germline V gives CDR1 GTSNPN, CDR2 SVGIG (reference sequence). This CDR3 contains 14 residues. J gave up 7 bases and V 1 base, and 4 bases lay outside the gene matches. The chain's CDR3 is CAWSDGTGSEKLFF. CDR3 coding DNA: TGTGCCTGGAGTGATGGGACAGGGAGTGAAAAACTGTTTTTT.

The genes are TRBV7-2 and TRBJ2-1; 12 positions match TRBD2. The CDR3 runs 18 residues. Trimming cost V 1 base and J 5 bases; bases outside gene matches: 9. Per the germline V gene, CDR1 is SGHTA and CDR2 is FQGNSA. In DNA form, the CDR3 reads TGTGCCAGCAGCTTAGGGGGCCTAGCGGGGGGGAGGCACAATGAGCAGTTCTTC. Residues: CASSLGGLAGGRHNEQFF.